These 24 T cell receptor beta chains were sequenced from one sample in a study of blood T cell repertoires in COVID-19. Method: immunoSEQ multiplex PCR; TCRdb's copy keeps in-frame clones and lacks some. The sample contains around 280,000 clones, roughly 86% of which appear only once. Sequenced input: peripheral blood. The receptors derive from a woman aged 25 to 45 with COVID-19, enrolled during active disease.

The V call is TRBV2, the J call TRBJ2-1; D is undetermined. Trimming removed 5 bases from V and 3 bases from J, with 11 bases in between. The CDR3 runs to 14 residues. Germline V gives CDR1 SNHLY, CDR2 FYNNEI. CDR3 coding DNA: TGTGCCAGCAGTTCGATTCGAGGCTACAATGAGCAGTTCTTC. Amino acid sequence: CASSSIRGYNEQFF.

The CDR3, as DNA: TGTGCCAGCAGCGATCGGGGCAGGGGGAAAGAGACCCAGTACTTC. Translated: CASSDRGRGKETQYF. The chain couples TRBV3-1 (or the pseudogene TRBV3-2) to TRBJ2-5; 7 bases line up with TRBD1. V lost 5 bases, J lost 3 bases, and 9 bases stayed unmatched. The CDR3 is 15 residues long. Germline-derived CDR1 and CDR2 are LGHDT and YNNKEL (reference sequence).

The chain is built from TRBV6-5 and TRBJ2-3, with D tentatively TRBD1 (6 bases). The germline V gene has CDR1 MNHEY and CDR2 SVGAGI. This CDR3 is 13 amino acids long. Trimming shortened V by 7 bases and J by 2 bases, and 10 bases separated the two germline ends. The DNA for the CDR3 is TGTGCCAGCACTCGACAGGACACAGATACGCAGTATTTT. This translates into CASTRQDTDTQYF.

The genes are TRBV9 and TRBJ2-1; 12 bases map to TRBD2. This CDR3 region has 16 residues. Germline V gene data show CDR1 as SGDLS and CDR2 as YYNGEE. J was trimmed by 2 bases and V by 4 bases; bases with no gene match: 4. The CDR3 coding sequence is TGTGCCAGCAGCCCCCGGACTAGCGGGGCCTACAATGAGCAGTTCTTC. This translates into CASSPRTSGAYNEQFF. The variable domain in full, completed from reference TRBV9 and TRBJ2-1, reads DSGVTQTPKHLITATGQRVTLRCSPRSGDLSVYWYQQSLDQGLQFLIQYYNGEERAKGNILERFSAQQFPDLHSELNLSSLELGDSALYFCASSPRTSGAYNEQFFGPGTRLTVL.

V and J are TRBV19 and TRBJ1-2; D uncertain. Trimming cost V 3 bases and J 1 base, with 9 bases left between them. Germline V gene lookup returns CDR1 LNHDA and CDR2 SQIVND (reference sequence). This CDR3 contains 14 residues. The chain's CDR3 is CASSIAGVNYGYTF. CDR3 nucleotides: TGTGCCAGTAGTATTGCTGGAGTTAACTATGGCTACACCTTC.

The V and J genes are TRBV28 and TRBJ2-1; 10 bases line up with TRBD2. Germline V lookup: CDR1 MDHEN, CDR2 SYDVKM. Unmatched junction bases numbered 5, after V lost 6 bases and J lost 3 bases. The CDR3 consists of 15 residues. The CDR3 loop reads CASRSLAGVYNEQFF. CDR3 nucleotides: TGTGCCAGCAGATCCCTAGCGGGGGTCTACAATGAGCAGTTCTTC.

The CDR3 bases are TGTGCCAGCAGCTTGGGGGCTAGCGGGGCAACAGATACGCAGTATTTT. Translated: CASSLGASGATDTQYF. The rearrangement links TRBV5-4 to TRBJ2-3, with TRBD2 identical over 9 bases. CDR1 SGHNT and CDR2 YYREEE come from the germline V gene (reference sequence). CDR3 size: 16 residues. V lost 0 bases and J lost 3; bases outside the gene matches: 5.

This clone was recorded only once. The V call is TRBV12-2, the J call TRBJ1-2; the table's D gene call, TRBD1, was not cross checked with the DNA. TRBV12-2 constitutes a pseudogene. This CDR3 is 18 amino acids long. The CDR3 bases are TGTGCAAGTCGCTTAATTTCGGACAAGGTCGGAGCGAACTATGGCTACACCTTC. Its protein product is CASRLISDKVGANYGYTF.

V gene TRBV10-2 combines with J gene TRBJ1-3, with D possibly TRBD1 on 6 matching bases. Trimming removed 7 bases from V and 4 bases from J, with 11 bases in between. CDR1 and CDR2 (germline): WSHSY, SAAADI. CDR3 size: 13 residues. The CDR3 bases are TGCGCCAGCATAGGACAGTTCGGAAACACCATATATTTT. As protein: CASIGQFGNTIYF.

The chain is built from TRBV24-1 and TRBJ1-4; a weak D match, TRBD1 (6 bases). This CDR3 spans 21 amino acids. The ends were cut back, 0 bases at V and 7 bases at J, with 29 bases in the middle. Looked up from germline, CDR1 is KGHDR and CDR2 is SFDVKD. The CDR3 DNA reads TGTGCCACCAGTGATTTGAGATTACCCGACCGTTTAAGGGGGAAGGGTGAAAAACTGTTTTTT. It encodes CATSDLRLPDRLRGKGEKLFF.

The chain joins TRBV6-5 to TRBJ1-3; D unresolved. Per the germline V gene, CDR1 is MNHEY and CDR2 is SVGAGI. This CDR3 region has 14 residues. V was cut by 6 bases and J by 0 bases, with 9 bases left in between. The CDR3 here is CASRSRISGNTIYF. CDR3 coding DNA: TGTGCCAGCAGATCCAGGATCTCTGGAAACACCATATATTTT.

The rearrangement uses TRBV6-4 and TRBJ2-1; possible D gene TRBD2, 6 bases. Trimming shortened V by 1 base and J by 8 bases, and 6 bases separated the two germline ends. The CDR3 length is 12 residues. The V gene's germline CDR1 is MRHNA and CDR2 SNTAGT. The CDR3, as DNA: TGTGCCAGCAGTGACTGGGGGGATGAGCAGTTCTTC. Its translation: CASSDWGDEQFF.

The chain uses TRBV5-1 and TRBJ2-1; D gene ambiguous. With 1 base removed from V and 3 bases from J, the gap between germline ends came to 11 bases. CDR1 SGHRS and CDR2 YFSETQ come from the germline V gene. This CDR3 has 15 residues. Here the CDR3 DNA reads TGCGCCAGCAGCTTGTTGGCAGTCGACTACAATGAGCAGTTCTTC. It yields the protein CASSLLAVDYNEQFF. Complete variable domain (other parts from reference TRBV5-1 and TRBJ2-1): KAGVTQTPRYLIKTRGQQVTLSCSPISGHRSVSWYQQTPGQGLQFLFEYFSETQRNKGNFPGRFSGRQFSNSRSEMNVSTLELGDSALYLCASSLLAVDYNEQFFGPGTRLTVL.

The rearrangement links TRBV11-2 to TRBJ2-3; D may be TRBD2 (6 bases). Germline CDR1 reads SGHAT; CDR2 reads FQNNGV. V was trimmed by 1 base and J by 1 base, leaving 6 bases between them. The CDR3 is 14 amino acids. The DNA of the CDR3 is TGTGCCAGCAGCTTAGTAGCGGGCACAGATACGCAGTATTTT. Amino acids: CASSLVAGTDTQYF. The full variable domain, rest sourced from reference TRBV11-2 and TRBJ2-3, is EAGVAQSPRYKIIEKRQSVAFWCNPISGHATLYWYQQILGQGPKLLIQFQNNGVVDDSQLPKDRFSAERLKGVDSTLKIQPAKLEDSAVYLCASSLVAGTDTQYFGPGTRLTVL.

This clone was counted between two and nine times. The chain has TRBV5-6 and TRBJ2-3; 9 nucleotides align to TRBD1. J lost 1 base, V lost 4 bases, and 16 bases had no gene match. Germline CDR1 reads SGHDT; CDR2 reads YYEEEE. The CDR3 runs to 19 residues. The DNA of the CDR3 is TGTGCCAGCAGCCTCATACCGGGACAGGGCGAGATACGCACAGATACGCAGTATTTT. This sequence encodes CASSLIPGQGEIRTDTQYF.

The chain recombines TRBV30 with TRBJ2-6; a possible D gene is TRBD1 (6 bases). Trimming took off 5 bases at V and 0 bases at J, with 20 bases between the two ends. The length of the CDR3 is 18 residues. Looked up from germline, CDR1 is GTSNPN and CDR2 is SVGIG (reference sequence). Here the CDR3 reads CAWSGQWRRHSGANVLTF. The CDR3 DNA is TGTGCCTGGTCTGGACAGTGGAGACGGCACTCTGGGGCCAACGTCCTGACTTTC.

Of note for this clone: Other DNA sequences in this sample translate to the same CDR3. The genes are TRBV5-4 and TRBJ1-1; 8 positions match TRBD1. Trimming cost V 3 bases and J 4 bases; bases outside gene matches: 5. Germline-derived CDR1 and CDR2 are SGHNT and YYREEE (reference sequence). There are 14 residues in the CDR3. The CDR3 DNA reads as TGTGCCAGCAGCTACACAGGGGGTGGCACTGAAGCTTTCTTT. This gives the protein CASSYTGGGTEAFF. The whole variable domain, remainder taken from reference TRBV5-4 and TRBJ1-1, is ETGVTQSPTHLIKTRGQQVTLRCSSQSGHNTVSWYQQALGQGPQFIFQYYREEENGRGNFPPRFSGLQFPNYSSELNVNALELDDSALYLCASSYTGGGTEAFFGQGTRLTVV.

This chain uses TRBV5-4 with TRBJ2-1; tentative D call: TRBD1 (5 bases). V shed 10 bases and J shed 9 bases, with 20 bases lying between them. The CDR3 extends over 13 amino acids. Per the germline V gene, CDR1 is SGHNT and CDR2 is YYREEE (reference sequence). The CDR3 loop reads CAGTDAPRGEQFF. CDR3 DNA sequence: TGTGCCGGCACAGACGCGCCAAGGGGTGAGCAGTTCTTC.

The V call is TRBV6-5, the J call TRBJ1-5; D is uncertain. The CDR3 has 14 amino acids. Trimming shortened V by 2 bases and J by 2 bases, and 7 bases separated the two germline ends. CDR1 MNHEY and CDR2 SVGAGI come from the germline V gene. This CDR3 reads CASSYREGNQPQHF. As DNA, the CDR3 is TGTGCCAGCAGTTACAGGGAGGGCAATCAGCCCCAGCATTTT.

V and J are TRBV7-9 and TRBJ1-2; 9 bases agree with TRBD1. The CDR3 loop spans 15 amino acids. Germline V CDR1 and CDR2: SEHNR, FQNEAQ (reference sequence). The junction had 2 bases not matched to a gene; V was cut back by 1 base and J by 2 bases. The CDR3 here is CASSLGGQGNYGYTF. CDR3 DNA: TGTGCCAGCAGCTTAGGTGGACAGGGGAACTATGGCTACACCTTC.

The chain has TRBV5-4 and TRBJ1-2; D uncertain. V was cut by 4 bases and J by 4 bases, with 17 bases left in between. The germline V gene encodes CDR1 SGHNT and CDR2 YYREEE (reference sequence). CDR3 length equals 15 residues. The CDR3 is CASSHTGRTLYGYTF. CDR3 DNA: TGTGCCAGCAGCCATACCGGACGGACTCTCTATGGCTACACCTTC.

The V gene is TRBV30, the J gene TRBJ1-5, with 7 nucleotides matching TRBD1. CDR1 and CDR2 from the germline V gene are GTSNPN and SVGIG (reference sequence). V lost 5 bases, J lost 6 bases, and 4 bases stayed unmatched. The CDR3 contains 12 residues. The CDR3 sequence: CAWGTGAQPQHF. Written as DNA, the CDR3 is TGTGCCTGGGGAACAGGGGCTCAGCCCCAGCATTTT.

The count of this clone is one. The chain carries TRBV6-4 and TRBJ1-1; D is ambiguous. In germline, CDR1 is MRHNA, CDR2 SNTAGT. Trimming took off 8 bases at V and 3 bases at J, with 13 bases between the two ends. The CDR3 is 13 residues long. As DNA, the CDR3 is TGTGCCAGCCCTAACAGCAGAGACACTGAAGCTTTCTTT. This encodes CASPNSRDTEAFF.

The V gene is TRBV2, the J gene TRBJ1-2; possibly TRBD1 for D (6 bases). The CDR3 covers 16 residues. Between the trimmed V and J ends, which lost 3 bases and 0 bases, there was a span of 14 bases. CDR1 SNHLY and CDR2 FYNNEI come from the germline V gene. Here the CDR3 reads CASSEPRDTPNYGYTF. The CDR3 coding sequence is TGTGCCAGCAGTGAGCCCCGGGACACCCCTAACTATGGCTACACCTTC. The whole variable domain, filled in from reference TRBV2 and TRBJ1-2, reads EPEVTQTPSHQVTQMGQEVILRCVPISNHLYFYWYRQILGQKVEFLVSFYNNEISEKSEIFDDQFSVERPDGSNFTLKIRSTKLEDSAMYFCASSEPRDTPNYGYTFGSGTRLTVV.